This TCR beta chain was retrieved from a study of blood T cells in healthy people across ages. With 5 bases removed from V and 6 bases from J, the gap between germline ends came to 12 bases. Germline assignment: CDR1 SGHTA and CDR2 FQGNSA. The CDR3 has 13 residues. Using a J-beta primer mix together with a sample-barcoded 5' primer, a second PCR was run for roughly 6 to 12 cycles. No fewer than 2.5 million CDR3-containing paired-end reads came from each sample. Each CDR3 protein is one row after TCRdb ran MiXCR on the 5' RACE reads. The table records some 940,000 distinct CDR3 sequences, 25% to 35% of them present only once. These data also formed part of another study, on T cells of mothers and their children.

Sequenced material: blood. This chain links TRBV7-2 with TRBJ2-3; D not certain. The clonotype was recovered from a woman in her thirties or forties in good health. CDR3 amino acids: CASSHGSWDTQYF. CDR3 sequence (DNA): TGTGCCAGCAGCCACGGCTCCTGGGATACGCAGTATTTT.